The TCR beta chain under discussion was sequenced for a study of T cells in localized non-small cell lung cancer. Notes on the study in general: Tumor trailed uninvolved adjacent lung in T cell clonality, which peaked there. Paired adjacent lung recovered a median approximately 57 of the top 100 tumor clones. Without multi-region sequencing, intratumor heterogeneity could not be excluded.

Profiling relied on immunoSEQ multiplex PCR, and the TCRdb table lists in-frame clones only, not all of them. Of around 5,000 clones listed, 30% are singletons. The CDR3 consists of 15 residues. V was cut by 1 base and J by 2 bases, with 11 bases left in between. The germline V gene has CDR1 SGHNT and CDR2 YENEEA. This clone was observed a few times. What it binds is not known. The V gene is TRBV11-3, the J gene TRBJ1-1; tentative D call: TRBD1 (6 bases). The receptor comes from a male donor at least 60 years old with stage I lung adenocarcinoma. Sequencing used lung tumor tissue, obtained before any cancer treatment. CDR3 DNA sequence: TGTGCCAGCAGCTTAGGCGGACAGCTAAACACTGAAGCTTTCTTT. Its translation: CASSLGGQLNTEAFF.